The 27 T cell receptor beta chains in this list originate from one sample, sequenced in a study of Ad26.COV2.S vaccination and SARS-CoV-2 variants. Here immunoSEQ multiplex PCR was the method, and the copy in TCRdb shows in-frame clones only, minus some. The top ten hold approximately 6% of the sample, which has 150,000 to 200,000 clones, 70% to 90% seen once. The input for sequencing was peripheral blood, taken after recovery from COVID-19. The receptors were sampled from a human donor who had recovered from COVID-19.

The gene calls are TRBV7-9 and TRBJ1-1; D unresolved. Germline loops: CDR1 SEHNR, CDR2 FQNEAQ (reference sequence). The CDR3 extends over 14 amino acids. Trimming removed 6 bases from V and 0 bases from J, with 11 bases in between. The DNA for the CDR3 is TGTGCCAGCAGTCCCGTCACAGTGAACACTGAAGCTTTCTTT. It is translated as CASSPVTVNTEAFF.

The DNA for the CDR3 is TGTGCCAGCTCCGTAGAACAGGGGATTACAGATACGCAGTATTTT. This translates into CASSVEQGITDTQYF. The genes are TRBV19 and TRBJ2-3; 7 bases are shared with TRBD1. CDR1 and CDR2 from the germline V gene are LNHDA and SQIVND (reference sequence). V trimming: 9 bases; J trimming: 3 bases; junction bases outside the gene matches: 12. The CDR3 totals 15 residues.

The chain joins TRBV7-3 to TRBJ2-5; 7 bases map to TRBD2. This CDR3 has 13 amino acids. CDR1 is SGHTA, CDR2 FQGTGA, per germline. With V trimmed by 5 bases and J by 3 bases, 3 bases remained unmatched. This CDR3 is CASSKGGEETQYF. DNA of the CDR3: TGTGCCAGCAGCAAGGGAGGGGAAGAGACCCAGTACTTC.

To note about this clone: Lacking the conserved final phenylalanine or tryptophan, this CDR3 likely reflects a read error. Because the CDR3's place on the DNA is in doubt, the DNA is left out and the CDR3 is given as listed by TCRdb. CDR3 sequence: CASSLFRRS. The V and J genes are TRBV7-7 and TRBJ2-7. The germline V gene encodes CDR1 SSHAT and CDR2 FNYEAQ (reference sequence). 9 amino acids form the CDR3, both terminal residues included.

The CDR3 region is CASTDRVLDYGYTF. The CDR3 DNA reads TGTGCCAGCACGGACAGGGTTCTTGACTATGGCTACACCTTC. J is TRBJ1-2 and V is TRBV7-9; the match to TRBD1 covers 8 bases. The CDR3 runs to 14 residues. V lost 7 bases and J lost 3; bases outside the gene matches: 7. Germline V gene sequence: CDR1 SEHNR, CDR2 FQNEAQ (reference sequence).

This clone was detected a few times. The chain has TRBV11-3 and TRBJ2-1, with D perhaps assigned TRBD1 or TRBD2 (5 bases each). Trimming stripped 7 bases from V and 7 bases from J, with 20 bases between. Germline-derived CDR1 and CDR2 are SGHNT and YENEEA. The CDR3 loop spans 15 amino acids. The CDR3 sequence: CASNPRNDRGNEQFF. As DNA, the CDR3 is TGTGCCAGCAACCCTCGAAACGACAGAGGGAATGAGCAGTTCTTC.

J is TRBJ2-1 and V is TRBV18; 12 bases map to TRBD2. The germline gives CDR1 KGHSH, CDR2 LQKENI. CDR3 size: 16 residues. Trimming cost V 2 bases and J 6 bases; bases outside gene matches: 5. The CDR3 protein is CASSPTLAGGANEQFF. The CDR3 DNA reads TGTGCCAGCTCACCAACCCTAGCGGGAGGGGCCAATGAGCAGTTCTTC. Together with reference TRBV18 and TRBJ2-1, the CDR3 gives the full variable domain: NAGVMQNPRHLVRRRGQEARLRCSPMKGHSHVYWYRQLPEEGLKFMVYLQKENIIDESGMPKERFSAEFPKEGPSILRIQQVVRGDSAAYFCASSPTLAGGANEQFFGPGTRLTVL.

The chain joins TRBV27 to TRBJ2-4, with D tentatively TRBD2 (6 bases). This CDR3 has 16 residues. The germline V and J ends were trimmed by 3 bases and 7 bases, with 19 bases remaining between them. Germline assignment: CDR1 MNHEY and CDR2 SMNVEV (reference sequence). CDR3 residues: CASSFSLGREENIQYF. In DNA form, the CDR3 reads TGTGCCAGCAGTTTTTCTCTTGGGCGGGAAGAGAACATTCAGTACTTC.

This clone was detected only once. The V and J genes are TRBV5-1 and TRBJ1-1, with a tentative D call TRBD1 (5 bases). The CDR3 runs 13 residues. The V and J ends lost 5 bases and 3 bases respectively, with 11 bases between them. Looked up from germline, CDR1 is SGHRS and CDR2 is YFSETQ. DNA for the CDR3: TGCGCCAGCAGACCCTGGGGGGACACTGAAGCTTTCTTT. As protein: CASRPWGDTEAFF.

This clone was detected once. The CDR3 region has the DNA TGTGCCAGCAGCACAGGGGGCAGCGGTTACGAGCAGTACTTC. It translates to CASSTGGSGYEQYF. The chain recombines TRBV28 with TRBJ2-7, with TRBD1 matching 9 bases. Trimming cost V 6 bases and J 4 bases; bases outside gene matches: 7. CDR3 length: 14 residues. The germline gives CDR1 MDHEN, CDR2 SYDVKM.

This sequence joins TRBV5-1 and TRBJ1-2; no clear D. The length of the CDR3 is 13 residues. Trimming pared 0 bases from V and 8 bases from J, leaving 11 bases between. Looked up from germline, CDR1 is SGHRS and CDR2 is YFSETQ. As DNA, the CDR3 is TGCGCCAGCAGCTTGGAAACCAGGCGAGGCTACACCTTC. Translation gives CASSLETRRGYTF.

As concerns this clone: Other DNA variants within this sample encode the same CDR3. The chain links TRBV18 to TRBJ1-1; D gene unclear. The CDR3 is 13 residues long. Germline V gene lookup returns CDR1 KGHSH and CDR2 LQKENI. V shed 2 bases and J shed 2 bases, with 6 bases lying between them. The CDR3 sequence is CASSPVVNTEAFF. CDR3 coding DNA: TGTGCCAGCTCACCAGTCGTAAACACTGAAGCTTTCTTT. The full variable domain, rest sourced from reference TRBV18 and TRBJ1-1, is NAGVMQNPRHLVRRRGQEARLRCSPMKGHSHVYWYRQLPEEGLKFMVYLQKENIIDESGMPKERFSAEFPKEGPSILRIQQVVRGDSAAYFCASSPVVNTEAFFGQGTRLTVV.

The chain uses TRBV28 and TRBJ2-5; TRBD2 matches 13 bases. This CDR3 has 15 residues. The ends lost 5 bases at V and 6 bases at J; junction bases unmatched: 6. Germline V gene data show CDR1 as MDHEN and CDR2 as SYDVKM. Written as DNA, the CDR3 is TGTGCCAGCAGTCGACTAGCGGGGGGCGGGCAGACCCAGTACTTC. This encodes CASSRLAGGGQTQYF.

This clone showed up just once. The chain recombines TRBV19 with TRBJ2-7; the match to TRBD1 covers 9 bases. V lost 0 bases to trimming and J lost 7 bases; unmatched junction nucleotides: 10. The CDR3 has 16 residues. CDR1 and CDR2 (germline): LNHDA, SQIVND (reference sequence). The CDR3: CASSIDLGTGSSEQYF. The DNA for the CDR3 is TGTGCCAGTAGTATAGATCTTGGGACAGGGTCATCGGAGCAGTACTTC.

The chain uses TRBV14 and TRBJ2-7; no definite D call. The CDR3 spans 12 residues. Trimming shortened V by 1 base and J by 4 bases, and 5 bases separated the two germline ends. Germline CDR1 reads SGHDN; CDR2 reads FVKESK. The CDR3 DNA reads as TGTGCCAGCAGCCAAGTCCGTTACGAGCAGTACTTC. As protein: CASSQVRYEQYF.

CDR3 amino acids: CASSSTSLAGGRGDTQYF. For the CDR3, the DNA is TGCGCCAGCAGCTCAACTAGTCTAGCGGGAGGCCGGGGAGATACGCAGTATTTT. The chain couples TRBV5-1 to TRBJ2-3; 11 bases line up with TRBD2. V lost 3 bases to trimming and J lost 5 bases; unmatched junction nucleotides: 14. Per the germline V gene, CDR1 is SGHRS and CDR2 is YFSETQ. CDR3 size: 18 residues.

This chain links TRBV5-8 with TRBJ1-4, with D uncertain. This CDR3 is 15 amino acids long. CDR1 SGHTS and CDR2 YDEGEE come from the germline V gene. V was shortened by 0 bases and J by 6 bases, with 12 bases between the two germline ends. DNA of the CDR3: TGTGCCAGCAGCTTGGATCCGGGATTGGATGAAAAACTGTTTTTT. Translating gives CASSLDPGLDEKLFF.

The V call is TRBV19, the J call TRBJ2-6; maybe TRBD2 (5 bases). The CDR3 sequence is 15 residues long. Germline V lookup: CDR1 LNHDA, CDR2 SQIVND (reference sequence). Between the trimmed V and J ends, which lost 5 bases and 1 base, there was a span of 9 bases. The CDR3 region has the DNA TGTGCCAGTAGTGTGAGCGGTTCTGGGGCCAACGTCCTGACTTTC. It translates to CASSVSGSGANVLTF.

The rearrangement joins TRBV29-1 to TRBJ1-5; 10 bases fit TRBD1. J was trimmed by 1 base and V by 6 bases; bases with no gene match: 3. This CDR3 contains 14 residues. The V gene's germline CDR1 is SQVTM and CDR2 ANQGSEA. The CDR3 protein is CSVRQGASNQPQHF. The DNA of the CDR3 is TGCAGCGTCAGACAGGGGGCGAGCAATCAGCCCCAGCATTTT.

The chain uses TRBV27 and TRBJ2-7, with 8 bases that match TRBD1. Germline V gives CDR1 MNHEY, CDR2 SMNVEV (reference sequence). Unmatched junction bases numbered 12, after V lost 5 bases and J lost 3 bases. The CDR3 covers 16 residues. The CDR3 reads CASSILPGTGFYEQYF. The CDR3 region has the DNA TGTGCCAGCAGTATCCTTCCCGGGACAGGCTTCTACGAGCAGTACTTC.

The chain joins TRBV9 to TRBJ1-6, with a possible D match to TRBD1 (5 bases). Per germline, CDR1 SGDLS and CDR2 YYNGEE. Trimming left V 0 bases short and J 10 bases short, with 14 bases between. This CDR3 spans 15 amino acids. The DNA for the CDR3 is TGTGCCAGCAGCGTAGAAACTGGGGCTAGCTCACCCCTCCACTTT. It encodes CASSVETGASSPLHF.

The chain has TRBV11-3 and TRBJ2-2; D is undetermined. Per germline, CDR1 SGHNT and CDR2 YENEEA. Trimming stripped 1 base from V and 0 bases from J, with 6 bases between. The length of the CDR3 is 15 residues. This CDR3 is CASSLGWPNTGELFF. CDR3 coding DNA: TGTGCCAGCAGCTTAGGTTGGCCGAACACCGGGGAGCTGTTTTTT.

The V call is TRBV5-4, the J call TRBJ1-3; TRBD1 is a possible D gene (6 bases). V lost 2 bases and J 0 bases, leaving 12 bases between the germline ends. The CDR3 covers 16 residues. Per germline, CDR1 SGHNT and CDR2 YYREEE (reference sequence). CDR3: CASSLGGATSGNTIYF. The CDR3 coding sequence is TGTGCCAGCAGCTTAGGGGGGGCCACCTCTGGAAACACCATATATTTT.

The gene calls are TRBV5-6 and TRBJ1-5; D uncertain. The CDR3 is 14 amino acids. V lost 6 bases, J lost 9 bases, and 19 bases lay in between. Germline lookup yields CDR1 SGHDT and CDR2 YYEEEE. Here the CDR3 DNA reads TGTGCCAGCATGCCCGGACCGCTCGGAAGGCCCCAGCATTTT. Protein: CASMPGPLGRPQHF.

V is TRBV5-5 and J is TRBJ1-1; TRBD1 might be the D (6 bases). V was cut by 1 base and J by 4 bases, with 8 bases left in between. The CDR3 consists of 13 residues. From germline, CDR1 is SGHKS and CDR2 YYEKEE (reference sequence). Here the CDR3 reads CASSLQGSTEAFF. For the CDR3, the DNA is TGTGCCAGCAGCTTGCAGGGGAGCACTGAAGCTTTCTTT.

Written as DNA, the CDR3 is TGTGCCAGCAGCTTAGGGCGACTAGCGGGAATCAATGAGCAGTTCTTC. Translating it yields CASSLGRLAGINEQFF. The genes are TRBV11-3 and TRBJ2-1; the match to TRBD2 covers 11 bases. The CDR3 runs to 16 residues. Germline loops: CDR1 SGHNT, CDR2 YENEEA. V was clipped by 1 base and J by 6 bases; unmatched bases: 5. Based on the CDR3 plus reference TRBV11-3 and TRBJ2-1, the full variable domain is EAGVVQSPRYKIIEKKQPVAFWCNPISGHNTLYWYLQNLGQGPELLIRYENEEAVDDSQLPKDRFSAERLKGVDSTLKIQPAELGDSAVYLCASSLGRLAGINEQFFGPGTRLTVL.

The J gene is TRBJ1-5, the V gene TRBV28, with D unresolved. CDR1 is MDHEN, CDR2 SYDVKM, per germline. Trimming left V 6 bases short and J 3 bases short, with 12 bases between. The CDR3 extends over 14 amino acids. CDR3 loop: CASRGGQPNQPQHF. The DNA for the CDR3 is TGTGCCAGCAGAGGTGGGCAACCCAATCAGCCCCAGCATTTT.